The 23 T cell receptor beta chains reported below all come from one sample, sequenced in a study of blood T cells in healthy people across ages. Next came a second PCR, run for about 7 to 11 cycles, which used a sample-barcoded 5' primer along with a J-beta primer mix. TCRdb used MiXCR to reprocess the 5' RACE reads, holding one entry per CDR3 protein. The sample includes around 800,000 distinct CDR3 sequences, more than 25% seen only once; the top ten take around 2.9%. Separately, the same data were catalogued under a study of T cells of mothers and their children.

Sequenced input: blood. The receptors were gathered from a boy aged 5-17 years in good health.

This clonotype was seen more than once but under ten times. This chain uses TRBV10-3 with TRBJ2-5, with D hard to call. Trimming took off 5 bases at V and 3 bases at J, with 13 bases between the two ends. The CDR3 is 14 residues long. The V gene's germline CDR1 is ENHRY and CDR2 SYGVKD. CDR3 nucleotides: TGTGCCATCAGTAAAGTGGGCTCAGAAGAGACCCAGTACTTC. This encodes CAISKVGSEETQYF.

In the case of this clonotype: At one end the junction does not follow the germline gene, possibly because of a read error. DNA of the CDR3: TGTGCCAGCAGTTACCCTACAGGGGAACAAGAGATCCAGTACTTC. The encoded protein is CASSYPTGEQEIQYF. The J gene is TRBJ2-5, the V gene TRBV6-7; 7 bases are shared with TRBD1. TRBV6-7 is annotated as an ORF whose role is uncertain. There are 15 residues in the CDR3.

This clonotype was observed a handful of times. J is TRBJ2-1 and V is TRBV4-1; D perhaps matches TRBD2 (6 bases). Germline values: CDR1 MGHRA, CDR2 YSYEKL. This CDR3 region has 14 residues. V lost 3 bases to trimming and J lost 7 bases, with 13 bases between them. CDR3 sequence reads: CASSQTGVENEQFF. CDR3 nucleotide sequence: TGCGCCAGCAGCCAGACGGGGGTAGAAAATGAGCAGTTCTTC.

The chain combines TRBV5-1 with TRBJ2-3; TRBD1 aligns across 11 bases. Germline V CDR1 and CDR2: SGHRS, YFSETQ. V lost 4 bases to trimming and J lost 6 bases; unmatched junction nucleotides: 7. CDR3 length: 15 amino acids. The CDR3 sequence is CASSGSDRGQDTQYF. Here the CDR3 DNA reads TGCGCCAGCAGCGGGTCGGACAGGGGGCAGGATACGCAGTATTTT.

This chain connects TRBV7-6 to TRBJ2-5, with unresolved D. Germline assignment: CDR1 SGHVS and CDR2 FNYEAQ. The CDR3 is made up of 14 amino acids. Trimming cost V 0 bases and J 4 bases, with 9 bases left between them. CDR3 DNA sequence: TGTGCCAGCAGCTTAGCCTATCTAGGAGAGACCCAGTACTTC. This codes for CASSLAYLGETQYF.

This chain links TRBV11-2 with TRBJ1-1; D ambiguous. The CDR3 totals 15 residues. Trimming took 4 bases from V and 1 from J, leaving 13 bases between them. Germline loops: CDR1 SGHAT, CDR2 FQNNGV. CDR3 protein: CASSSPTHANTEAFF. The CDR3 DNA reads TGTGCCAGCAGCTCCCCCACACACGCGAACACTGAAGCTTTCTTT.

This clonotype has a handful of counts. The chain employs TRBV30 and TRBJ1-3; the D gene is possibly TRBD1 (6 bases). In germline, CDR1 is GTSNPN, CDR2 SVGIG (reference sequence). CDR3 length: 15 amino acids. V lost 4 bases to trimming and J lost 7 bases, with 20 bases between them. The chain's CDR3 is CAWTPSRGGANTIYF. In DNA form, the CDR3 reads TGTGCCTGGACTCCCTCCCGGGGGGGGGCTAACACCATATATTTT.

This clonotype has a handful of counts. The chain links TRBV2 to TRBJ1-4; 10 bases line up with TRBD1. Losses at the gene ends were 9 bases for V and 6 bases for J; bases not matched to a gene: 4. CDR1 SNHLY and CDR2 FYNNEI come from the germline V gene. The CDR3 runs to 13 residues. In DNA, the CDR3 is TGTGCCAGTCCCGGGACAGGGGATGAAAAACTGTTTTTT. It specifies CASPGTGDEKLFF.

This chain uses TRBV4-1 with TRBJ2-5; D uncertain. The V and J ends lost 0 bases and 6 bases respectively, with 11 bases between them. Germline CDR1 MGHRA, CDR2 YSYEKL. The CDR3 consists of 14 residues. The CDR3 DNA reads TGCGCCAGCAGCCAAGAGGGGAATTCAAAGACCCAGTACTTC. The encoded protein is CASSQEGNSKTQYF.

The chain is built from TRBV6-1 and TRBJ2-5; D uncertain. Germline values: CDR1 MNHNS, CDR2 SASEGT. The CDR3 is 13 amino acids. V was shortened by 1 base and J by 1 base, with 4 bases between the two germline ends. The CDR3 DNA follows: TGTGCCAGCAGTGAAGTAGTCCAAGAGACCCAGTACTTC. Translating gives CASSEVVQETQYF.

This clonotype has more than one count but fewer than ten. The chain employs TRBV9 and TRBJ1-5; TRBD1 matches at 8 bases. CDR1 is SGDLS, CDR2 YYNGEE, per germline. The CDR3 consists of 14 residues. The junction had 1 base not matched to a gene; V was cut back by 0 bases and J by 5 bases. This CDR3 is CASSVAGGDQPQHF. The CDR3 bases are TGTGCCAGCAGCGTAGCAGGGGGCGATCAGCCCCAGCATTTT.

This clonotype was counted only a few times. This chain links TRBV5-6 with TRBJ1-1; TRBD1 matches at 7 bases. The CDR3 runs 16 residues. Germline lookup yields CDR1 SGHDT and CDR2 YYEEEE. V was clipped by 0 bases and J by 0 bases; unmatched bases: 5. The CDR3 protein is CASSLGLGTVNTEAFF. The CDR3, as DNA: TGTGCCAGCAGCTTGGGGCTCGGGACAGTGAACACTGAAGCTTTCTTT.

This clonotype was detected a few times. The chain couples TRBV27 to TRBJ1-2; D may be TRBD1 (5 bases). Trimming cost V 2 bases and J 4 bases, with 14 bases left between them. The CDR3 covers 15 residues. In germline, CDR1 is MNHEY, CDR2 SMNVEV (reference sequence). CDR3 nucleotides: TGTGCCAGCAGTTTAGTTGGCAGGGTGGGCTATGGCTACACCTTC. This sequence encodes CASSLVGRVGYGYTF.

This chain joins TRBV19 and TRBJ1-5; D is perhaps TRBD1 (5 bases). Trimming stripped 7 bases from V and 4 bases from J, with 14 bases between. In germline, CDR1 is LNHDA, CDR2 SQIVND (reference sequence). The CDR3 has 14 residues. Here the CDR3 DNA reads TGTGCCAGTACCCACCAGGGAGGGAATCAGCCCCAGCATTTT. Translating it yields CASTHQGGNQPQHF.

This clonotype was seen more than once but under ten times. This rearrangement joins TRBV5-1 to TRBJ2-2; D is ambiguous. V lost 3 bases to trimming and J lost 4 bases, with 19 bases between them. This CDR3 is 17 amino acids long. From germline, CDR1 is SGHRS and CDR2 YFSETQ. CDR3 sequence reads: CASSSAINRLSTGELFF. In DNA, the CDR3 is TGCGCCAGCAGCTCGGCAATAAATCGACTGAGCACCGGGGAGCTGTTTTTT.

This clonotype was observed a few times. The chain employs TRBV24-1 and TRBJ2-5; 12 bases map to TRBD2. J lost 2 bases, V lost 3 bases, and 6 bases had no gene match. From germline, CDR1 is KGHDR and CDR2 SFDVKD. This CDR3 has 17 residues. CDR3 region: CATSDATSGGTQETQYF. As DNA, the CDR3 is TGTGCCACCAGTGATGCGACTAGCGGGGGTACTCAAGAGACCCAGTACTTC.

Of note for this clonotype: One end of the junction is discordant with germline, which a read error may explain. The chain joins TRBV15 to TRBJ2-5; the D gene could be TRBD1 or TRBD2 (5 bases each). This CDR3 comprises 13 residues. CDR1 and CDR2 (germline): LNHNV, YYDKDF (reference sequence). The CDR3, as DNA: TGTGCCACCAGCAGAGATCTGGGACCCCCGGTATGCTTC. It codes for CATSRDLGPPVCF.

The gene calls are TRBV5-1 and TRBJ2-4; 11 nucleotides line up with TRBD1. The V gene end was trimmed by 5 bases and the J gene end by 7 bases; junction bases not matched to a gene: 8. This CDR3 region has 15 residues. Per germline, CDR1 SGHRS and CDR2 YFSETQ. Written as DNA, the CDR3 is TGCGCCAGCAGAAGTTCGGGGACAGGGGGGAACATTCAGTACTTC. It yields the protein CASRSSGTGGNIQYF.

This clonotype has at least ten counts. This chain connects TRBV7-3 to TRBJ2-5; TRBD1 might be the D (6 bases). TRBJ2-7 explains the end of the DNA better; the J call may be wrong. Germline assignment: CDR1 SGHTA and CDR2 FQGTGA. This CDR3 region has 13 residues. The CDR3 coding sequence is TGTGCCAGCAGCCGGGGACAATGGGGCGAGCAGTACTTC. Amino acid sequence: CASSRGQWGEQYF.

The chain has TRBV12-3 or TRBV12-4 and TRBJ2-7; D gene ambiguous. The CDR3 consists of 14 residues. V dropped 3 bases and J dropped 0 bases, with 9 bases sitting between them. The CDR3 sequence: CASSFNPSSYEQYF. The DNA of the CDR3 is TGTGCCAGCAGTTTTAACCCTTCCTCCTACGAGCAGTACTTC.

The chain carries TRBV5-1 and TRBJ2-1, with TRBD1 as a possible D gene (6 bases). Matching the DNA end better, TRBJ2-7 makes the J call doubtful. CDR3 length: 14 residues. Germline V gene data show CDR1 as SGHRS and CDR2 as YFSETQ. CDR3: CASSLDRFVYEQYF. The CDR3, as DNA: TGCGCCAGCAGCTTAGACAGGTTCGTCTACGAGCAGTACTTC.

With respect to this clonotype: The junction departs from the called germline gene at one end, perhaps through a read error. The rearrangement links TRBV7-3 to TRBJ2-3; possibly TRBD1 for D (6 bases). The CDR3 is 17 residues long. In germline, CDR1 is SGHTA, CDR2 FQGTGA. This CDR3 is CASSSQPPGTLTDAQYF. CDR3 nucleotide sequence: TGTGCCAGCAGCTCTCAACCCCCCGGGACACTCACAGATGCGCAGTATTTT.

In its sample, this clonotype was seen once. The V and J genes are TRBV5-1 and TRBJ1-3, with D possibly matching TRBD1 (5 bases). The V and J ends lost 4 bases and 8 bases respectively, with 13 bases between them. Looked up from germline, CDR1 is SGHRS and CDR2 is YFSETQ. The CDR3 sequence is 13 residues long. CDR3 sequence: CASSDRRGDTIYF. The CDR3 DNA reads TGCGCCAGCAGCGATCGACGAGGGGACACCATATATTTT.